This T cell receptor (beta chain) appears in the sequencing data of a study of blood T cell repertoires in COVID-19. On the study more broadly: The United States, Italy and Spain were the sources of the acute and convalescent COVID-19 samples. The analysed material was cDNA or gDNA that came from T cells, B-cell-depleted T cells, or PBMCs.

Original processing notes: Researchers report that nucleated cell counts were estimated from reference gene primer amplification. The data were produced by immunoSEQ multiplex PCR, yet TCRdb's version contains in-frame clones alone and is incomplete. Clone size and the V and J calls come from that table; the DNA yielded D and trimming. The sample has 100,000 or so clones; roughly four fifths are singletons. Sequencing was done on a sample of peripheral blood. The source of this sequence is a human donor in a cohort sampled during active COVID-19.

Written as DNA, the CDR3 is TGTGCCAGCAGTACAAACAGGGTAGGGCAGTACTTC. This sequence encodes CASSTNRVGQYF. The rearrangement joins TRBV6-2 or TRBV6-3 to TRBJ2-7; a possible D gene is TRBD1 (6 bases). The CDR3 runs 12 residues. The V end was cut by 5 bases, the J end by 9 bases, with 14 bases between. Germline V gives CDR1 MNHEY, CDR2 SVGEGT.